Listed below are T cell receptor beta chains from one sample, sequenced in a study of T cell responses to AZD1222 COVID-19 vaccine. Clones were read by immunoSEQ multiplex PCR, and TCRdb kept only the in-frame ones, dropping some. The sample gives 100,000 to 150,000 clones, 90% of which show up once; roughly 7% is in the top ten. This material consisted of peripheral blood, taken on day 0 of AZD1222 vaccination. These receptors were collected from an adult in good health. The CDR3 runs from the conserved cysteine through the conserved F or W. Fields, in order: clone size, D gene, J gene, CDR3 length, V gene, CDR3 DNA, CDR3 protein. D genes are given only for firm matches. The size field is filled for only some rows; it gives once, few, many or a size class.

clone size: -
D gene: -
J gene: TRBJ2-1
CDR3 length: 13
V gene: TRBV29-1
CDR3 DNA: TGCAGCGTCGCCGCACATGATATACATGAGCAGTTCTTC
CDR3 protein: CSVAAHDIHEQFF

clone size: -
D gene: -
J gene: TRBJ2-4
CDR3 length: 14
V gene: TRBV6-5
CDR3 DNA: TGTGCCAGCAGTTCGGGGTCGGGCAAAAACATTCAGTACTTC
CDR3 protein: CASSSGSGKNIQYF

clone size: -
D gene: -
J gene: TRBJ1-5
CDR3 length: 16
V gene: TRBV4-1
CDR3 DNA: TGCGCCAGCAGCCAAGAAAGAGCGGGCGGCAATCAGCCCCAGCATTTT
CDR3 protein: CASSQERAGGNQPQHF

clone size: -
D gene: -
J gene: TRBJ1-4
CDR3 length: 16
V gene: TRBV18
CDR3 DNA: TGTGCCAGCTCACCAAACGGAGTTGCAACTAATGAAAAACTGTTTTTT
CDR3 protein: CASSPNGVATNEKLFF

clone size: few
D gene: -
J gene: TRBJ1-4
CDR3 length: 14
V gene: TRBV28
CDR3 DNA: TGTGCCAGCAGTACAGGGACGGGAGTGGAAAAACTGTTTTTT
CDR3 protein: CASSTGTGVEKLFF

clone size: -
D gene: TRBD2
J gene: TRBJ2-5
CDR3 length: 15
V gene: TRBV9
CDR3 DNA: TGTGCCAGCAGCGTAGGAGGGACTACAAAAGAGACCCAGTACTTC
CDR3 protein: CASSVGGTTKETQYF

clone size: -
D gene: -
J gene: TRBJ1-1
CDR3 length: 13
V gene: TRBV11-2
CDR3 DNA: TGTGCCAGCAGTGGAAGGGGATACACTGAAGCTTTCTTT
CDR3 protein: CASSGRGYTEAFF

clone size: -
D gene: -
J gene: TRBJ1-2
CDR3 length: 16
V gene: TRBV27
CDR3 DNA: TGTGCCAGCAGTTCGACCCTCAGGGTCGCTAACTATGGCTACACCTTC
CDR3 protein: CASSSTLRVANYGYTF

clone size: -
D gene: -
J gene: TRBJ2-3
CDR3 length: 12
V gene: TRBV29-1
CDR3 DNA: TGCAGCGTTGTTGTTGGCGCAGATACGCAGTATTTT
CDR3 protein: CSVVVGADTQYF

clone size: -
D gene: TRBD1
J gene: TRBJ2-7
CDR3 length: 15
V gene: TRBV5-6
CDR3 DNA: TGTGCCAGCAGCACCGGACAGGGTTGGTCCCACGAGCAGTACTTC
CDR3 protein: CASSTGQGWSHEQYF

clone size: -
D gene: -
J gene: TRBJ2-4
CDR3 length: 18
V gene: TRBV28
CDR3 DNA: TGTGCCAGCAGTTTAAGGCGGAAGTGGAGGGCGTCCAAAAACATTCAGTACTTC
CDR3 protein: CASSLRRKWRASKNIQYF

clone size: -
D gene: -
J gene: TRBJ1-1
CDR3 length: 14
V gene: TRBV5-1
CDR3 DNA: TGCGCCAGCAGCCTTGAGGGGCGAGACACTGAAGCTTTCTTT
CDR3 protein: CASSLEGRDTEAFF

clone size: -
D gene: -
J gene: TRBJ2-1
CDR3 length: 12
V gene: TRBV2
CDR3 DNA: TGTGCCAGCAGTGGGCTAGCAAATGAGCAGTTCTTC
CDR3 protein: CASSGLANEQFF

clone size: few
D gene: TRBD2
J gene: TRBJ2-1
CDR3 length: 16
V gene: TRBV3-1/TRBV3-2
CDR3 DNA: TGTGCCAGCAGCCAGACTAGCGGAAGCTCCTACAATGAGCAGTTCTTC
CDR3 protein: CASSQTSGSSYNEQFF

clone size: -
D gene: -
J gene: TRBJ2-1
CDR3 length: 18
V gene: TRBV11-2
CDR3 DNA: TGTGCCAGCAGCTTAGTCTTCCGGCCGCGCAGCTCCTACAATGAGCAGTTCTTC
CDR3 protein: CASSLVFRPRSSYNEQFF

clone size: once
D gene: -
J gene: TRBJ1-2
CDR3 length: 11
V gene: TRBV18
CDR3 DNA: TGTGCCAGCTCACCAAAGGATGGCTACACCTTC
CDR3 protein: CASSPKDGYTF

clone size: -
D gene: -
J gene: TRBJ1-5
CDR3 length: 12
V gene: TRBV28
CDR3 DNA: TGTGCCAGCCACCGGCTGAATCAGCCCCAGCATTTT
CDR3 protein: CASHRLNQPQHF

clone size: -
D gene: -
J gene: TRBJ1-1
CDR3 length: 14
V gene: TRBV5-1
CDR3 DNA: TGCGCCAGCAGCGGCCCGGGACATGGCACTGAAGCTTTCTTT
CDR3 protein: CASSGPGHGTEAFF

clone size: -
D gene: TRBD2
J gene: TRBJ2-7
CDR3 length: 15
V gene: TRBV6-5
CDR3 DNA: TGTGCCAGCAGGCTAGCGGGAGGGAGCTCCTACGAGCAGTACTTC
CDR3 protein: CASRLAGGSSYEQYF

clone size: few
D gene: -
J gene: TRBJ2-7
CDR3 length: 11
V gene: TRBV6-2/TRBV6-3
CDR3 DNA: TGTGCCAGCAGTAAGCCGGACGAGCAGTACTTC
CDR3 protein: CASSKPDEQYF

clone size: -
D gene: -
J gene: TRBJ2-5
CDR3 length: 13
V gene: TRBV2
CDR3 DNA: TGTGCCAGCAGTGAGGATCTTCAAGAGACCCAGTACTTC
CDR3 protein: CASSEDLQETQYF

clone size: -
D gene: -
J gene: TRBJ1-1
CDR3 length: 13
V gene: TRBV29-1
CDR3 DNA: TGCAGCGTTGTGCCAGGGGAGAACACTGAAGCTTTCTTT
CDR3 protein: CSVVPGENTEAFF